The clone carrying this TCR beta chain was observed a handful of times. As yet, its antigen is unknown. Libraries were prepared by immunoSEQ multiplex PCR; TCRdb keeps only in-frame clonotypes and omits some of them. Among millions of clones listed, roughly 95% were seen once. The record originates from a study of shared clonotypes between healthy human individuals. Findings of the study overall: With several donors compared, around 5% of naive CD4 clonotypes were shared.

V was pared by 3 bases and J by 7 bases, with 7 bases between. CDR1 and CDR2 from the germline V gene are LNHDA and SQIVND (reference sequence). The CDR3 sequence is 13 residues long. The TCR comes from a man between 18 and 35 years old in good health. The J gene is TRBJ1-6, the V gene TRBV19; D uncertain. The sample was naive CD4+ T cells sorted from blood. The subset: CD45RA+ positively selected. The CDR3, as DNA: TGTGCCAGTAGTATGAGCGGGAATTCACCCCTCCACTTT. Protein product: CASSMSGNSPLHF.